This is a list of T cell receptor beta chains from one sample in a study of blood T cell repertoires in COVID-19. Libraries were prepared by immunoSEQ multiplex PCR; TCRdb keeps only in-frame clonotypes and omits some of them. The data show about 160,000 clones, with just over 90% seen just once and 2% held by the top ten. The material sequenced was peripheral blood. Receptors originate from a woman aged 60-75 years with COVID-19, enrolled during active disease. Each CDR3 is given with its conserved first and last residue. D genes are given only for firm matches. Some rows have no size entry. The others give once, few or many, or a class for an expanded clone.

D gene,V gene,J gene,clone size,CDR3 DNA,CDR3 protein
.,TRBV13,TRBJ1-2,.,TGTGCCAGCAGCTCCGCTGACAGCCGCATCTATGGCTACACCTTC,CASSSADSRIYGYTF
.,TRBV14,TRBJ1-1,.,TGTGCCAGCAGCCAAGAGCCTCGGGGGAGAGGAGCTTTCTTT,CASSQEPRGRGAFF
.,TRBV5-1,TRBJ2-1,medium-sized,TGCGCCAGCAGCTTGGCCGGACAGAACAATGAGCAGTTCTTC,CASSLAGQNNEQFF
.,TRBV25-1,TRBJ1-1,once,TGTGCCAGCAGGGCTAGGCGAGATACTGAAGCTTTCTTT,CASRARRDTEAFF
.,TRBV4-3,TRBJ1-5,.,TGCGCCAGCAGCCAGGGAAAGGGGGTAAAGCCCCAGCATTTT,CASSQGKGVKPQHF
TRBD1,TRBV19,TRBJ2-2,.,TGTGCCAGTAGTATCGGTCCAGGGGGCATTAACACCGGGGAGCTGTTTTTT,CASSIGPGGINTGELFF
.,TRBV3-1/TRBV3-2,TRBJ2-5,.,TGTGCCAGCAGCCAAGATAGAGAGACCCAGTACTTC,CASSQDRETQYF
.,TRBV6-5,TRBJ2-5,few,TGTGCCAGCAGAGTGCAGGGACATATACAAGAGACCCAGTACTTC,CASRVQGHIQETQYF
TRBD1,TRBV7-7,TRBJ2-5,.,TGTGCCAGCAGCCGGGACAGGGGGGGACAAGAGACCCAGTACTTC,CASSRDRGGQETQYF
TRBD2,TRBV18,TRBJ2-1,once,TGTGCCAGCTCACCGACTAGCGGGGGGGGATACAATGAGCAGTTCTTC,CASSPTSGGGYNEQFF
.,TRBV7-8,TRBJ1-1,.,TGTGCCAGCAGCTTAAGGAGGGGTGCGCGGCTTGGCACTGAAGCTTTCTTT,CASSLRRGARLGTEAFF